This T cell receptor beta chain derives from a study of CD8 T cells in Susac syndrome. Germline CDR1 GTSNPN, CDR2 SVGIG (reference sequence). The CDR3 has 14 residues. V lost 2 bases and J lost 1, with 8 bases in between. The RNA, roughly 0.45 to 1 ug, was put through reverse transcription using random hexamers. Each CDR3 protein is one row after TCRdb ran MiXCR on the immunoSEQ multiplex PCR reads. The sample includes about 210,000 distinct CDR3 sequences, roughly 93% seen only once; the top ten take about 0.14%. The V and J genes are TRBV30 and TRBJ2-2, with TRBD1 as a possible D gene (6 bases). The source is a human donor with Susac syndrome. Sequences were obtained from CD4+ T cells from PBMCs. The chain's CDR3 is CAWSQGRNTGELFF. The CDR3, as DNA: TGTGCCTGGAGTCAGGGGAGGAACACCGGGGAGCTGTTTTTT.